The entry below gives a single TCR beta chain sequence along with its context. Its specificity is not known. The V gene's germline CDR1 is MNHEY and CDR2 SVGAGI. V was cut by 2 bases and J by 6 bases, with 13 bases left in between. The CDR3 contains 14 residues. The sample is drawn from a study of STAT5B mutations in CD4+ large granular lymphocyte leukemia. In the study overall: Among healthy controls, a particular HLA allele went with more CDR3 'QG' motifs.

Study-wide results and limits: Top patient clones used TRBV06 genes more often: 8/27 versus 2/35 in controls. Higher CD4+ than CD8+ T-LGLL clonality might reflect small sample size. No patients shared main leukemic clonotypes, though about 25% appeared at low frequency elsewhere.

Produced via immunoSEQ multiplex PCR; TCRdb's table is partial and in-frame only. The data contain over 30,000 clones, about four fifths of them singletons. Sample: CD4+ T cells from blood buffy coats. This TCR came from a human donor in good health. This chain connects TRBV6-5 to TRBJ1-1, with D uncertain. CDR3 protein: CASSYGRRTSEAFF. The CDR3 DNA reads TGTGCCAGCAGTTACGGGAGGAGGACCTCTGAAGCTTTCTTT.